The clone carrying this TCR beta chain was recorded many times. The antigen is undetermined. TCRdb reprocessed the RACE reads with MiXCR, giving one entry per CDR3 protein. This sample has approximately 40,000 distinct CDR3 sequences, with less than 4% found just once. This entry is derived from a study of human T cells and chemical hapten exposure. Study-wide results and caveats: The study found that DPC sensitization did not change TCRs above 1 in 1000 frequency.

The CDR3 spans 13 residues. V gave up 1 base and J gave up 2 bases; unmatched junction bases: 1. Germline V CDR1 and CDR2: SQVTM, ANQGSEA. Time point meaning: patch test 2, 6 weeks after DPC sensitization. This sample's treatment: therapeutic diphenylcyclopropenone sensitization with weekly scalp DPC. Sequences were derived from whole blood, sampled in connection with sensitization to the hapten diphenylcyclopropenone (DPC). The genes are TRBV29-1 and TRBJ2-5; 7 bases are a match to TRBD2. This sequence originates from a man aged 35 to 55 with alopecia areata. Some clones in this sample may be carry-over from other donors' samples. The CDR3 DNA reads TGCAGCGTTGAAGGGACTAGACAAGAGACCCAGTACTTC. It yields the protein CSVEGTRQETQYF.